These T cell receptor beta chains were read from a single sample in a study of glioma-infiltrating T cells. TCRdb reanalysed the multiplex PCR reads using MiXCR and keeps one entry per CDR3 protein. Among tens of thousands of distinct CDR3 sequences listed, around a quarter were seen once. The sequenced sample was glioma tissue, nonneoplastic brain tissue, or PBMCs (not recorded which). All receptors derive from a human donor with low-grade glioma or glioblastoma, undergoing nonglioma brain surgery, or in good health (not recorded which). Each CDR3 is given with its conserved first and last residue. Each record gives: V gene, CDR3 protein.

TRBV19 CASSPTGPSGYTF
TRBV25-1 CASSEYTGPNYGYTF
TRBV9 CASSVEVGAAGNTIYF
TRBV19 CASGLNTGELFF
TRBV10-3 CAISAGTANVKTEAFF
TRBV6-1 CASSRRGGEGEQYF
TRBV12-3/TRBV12-4 CASSLDQGGCEAFF
TRBV5-1 CASSLGTSGAGYAETQYF
TRBV6-1 CATHPAGGRDTQYF
TRBV19 CASSKRQIMETQYF
TRBV12-3/TRBV12-4 CASSLSGAGNYGYTF
TRBV5-5 CASSFGLNTEAFF
TRBV6-1 CASSMGLAGYEQYF
TRBV2 CASSEGAPYGYTF
TRBV7-2 CASSPGGGGKETQYF
TRBV10-1 CASSNRAGESIRPQHF
TRBV18 CASSAGHGGNQPQHF
TRBV6-1 CASSPGQGKGNTEAFF
TRBV6-2/TRBV6-3 CASSPNHSADTQYF
TRBV6-5 CASSYRDDYNEQFF
TRBV7-9 CASDRALTGELFF
TRBV7-2 CASSSGGLVGEQFF